The 11 T cell receptor beta chains presented below share a single source sample, sequenced in a study of shared clonotypes between healthy human individuals. The method was immunoSEQ multiplex PCR; TCRdb's version includes in-frame clones alone and lacks a portion of them. The profile covers roughly 1.4 million clones, with approximately 98.5% appearing a single time and 0.3% to 0.45% taken by the ten largest. The material sequenced was naive CD4+ T cells sorted from blood. Subset: CD45RA+ positively selected. The receptors stem from a man aged 25 to 40 in good health.

This sequence joins TRBV15 and TRBJ2-1, with D unresolved. This CDR3 region has 13 residues. CDR1 and CDR2 from the germline V gene are LNHNV and YYDKDF (reference sequence). The V end lost 1 base, the J end lost 5 bases, and 6 bases lay between the germline ends. CDR3 nucleotides: TGTGCCACCAGCAGAGCCTATAACAATGAGCAGTTCTTC. Its translation is CATSRAYNNEQFF. The full variable domain, completed using reference TRBV15 and TRBJ2-1, is DAMVIQNPRYQVTQFGKPVTLSCSQTLNHNVMYWYQQKSSQAPKLLFHYYDKDFNNEADTPDNFQSRRPNTSFCFLDIRSPGLGDTAMYLCATSRAYNNEQFFGPGTRLTVL.

Worth noting for this clone: The sample contains more than one DNA sequence encoding this CDR3. This CDR3 reads CASSQDPLAGGYNEQFF. CDR3 nucleotides: TGCGCCAGCAGCCAAGATCCCCTAGCGGGAGGCTACAATGAGCAGTTCTTC. The V and J genes are TRBV4-1 and TRBJ2-1, with TRBD2 matching over 11 bases. Germline V CDR1 and CDR2: MGHRA, YSYEKL. Trimming removed 0 bases from V and 3 bases from J; junction bases left unmatched: 4. The CDR3 covers 17 residues.

The V gene is TRBV7-2, the J gene TRBJ2-3; D is perhaps TRBD2 (6 bases). The germline V and J ends were trimmed by 2 bases and 3 bases, with 18 bases remaining between them. The germline V gene has CDR1 SGHTA and CDR2 FQGNSA. The CDR3 sequence is 17 residues long. The CDR3 reads CASSLRGFGRVTDTQYF. The CDR3 DNA reads TGTGCCAGCAGCTTACGGGGGTTCGGACGAGTTACAGATACGCAGTATTTT.

The J gene is TRBJ1-3, the V gene TRBV28; 7 bases align to TRBD1. Germline V gene sequence: CDR1 MDHEN, CDR2 SYDVKM. The CDR3 has 13 residues. The V gene end was trimmed by 6 bases and the J gene end by 2 bases; junction bases not matched to a gene: 1. The CDR3 nucleotides read TGTGCCAGCAGCGGACAGGCTGGAAACACCATATATTTT. The encoded protein is CASSGQAGNTIYF.

The gene calls are TRBV6-1 and TRBJ2-1; D perhaps matches TRBD2 (6 bases). V lost 3 bases to trimming and J lost 10 bases, with 13 bases between them. CDR1 and CDR2 from the germline V gene are MNHNS and SASEGT. This CDR3 is built from 13 residues. The CDR3 nucleotides are TGTGCCAGCAGTGATCAAGTCGGGAGCGAGCAGTTCTTC. Protein: CASSDQVGSEQFF.

The V and J genes are TRBV4-1 and TRBJ2-7; 7 bases are shared with TRBD2. The CDR3 has 17 amino acids. With V trimmed by 4 bases and J by 4 bases, 16 bases remained unmatched. Germline V CDR1 and CDR2: MGHRA, YSYEKL. The DNA for the CDR3 is TGCGCCAGCAGCCTACGGGAGGAGCGCTGGGGAGGGTACGAGCAGTACTTC. Amino acids: CASSLREERWGGYEQYF.

The V call is TRBV5-1, the J call TRBJ1-1; D is unclear. Germline CDR1 SGHRS, CDR2 YFSETQ. Deletions cut 0 bases from V and 6 bases from J, with 9 bases between. The CDR3 has 13 amino acids. The CDR3 DNA sequence: TGCGCCAGCAGCTTGGGGGTGGTTTCTGAAGCTTTCTTT. Amino acids: CASSLGVVSEAFF.

This chain links TRBV5-6 with TRBJ1-5; 8 bases align to TRBD1. Trimming cost V 4 bases and J 4 bases; bases outside gene matches: 4. In germline, CDR1 is SGHDT, CDR2 YYEEEE. The CDR3 covers 14 residues. CDR3 coding DNA: TGTGCCAGCAGCCGTTGGGACAGGAATCAGCCCCAGCATTTT. Translating gives CASSRWDRNQPQHF.

This sequence joins TRBV28 and TRBJ1-5; TRBD1 might be the D (5 bases). This CDR3 contains 12 residues. In germline, CDR1 is MDHEN, CDR2 SYDVKM. The ends were cut back, 4 bases at V and 7 bases at J, with 8 bases in the middle. The CDR3 loop reads CASSSWDQPQHF. The CDR3 region has the DNA TGTGCCAGCAGTTCCTGGGACCAGCCCCAGCATTTT. Full variable domain (missing parts from reference TRBV28 and TRBJ1-5): DVKVTQSSRYLVKRTGEKVFLECVQDMDHENMFWYRQDPGLGLRLIYFSYDVKMKEKGDIPEGYSVSREKKERFSLILESASTNQTSMYLCASSSWDQPQHFGDGTRLSIL.

This clone came up a few times. The CDR3 sequence is CASSIDGQFNEKLFF. Here the CDR3 DNA reads TGTGCCAGTAGTATAGATGGACAGTTTAATGAAAAACTGTTTTTT. V is TRBV19 and J is TRBJ1-4; possibly TRBD1 for D (6 bases). This CDR3 spans 15 amino acids. V lost 0 bases, J lost 4 bases, and 9 bases lay in between. Per the germline V gene, CDR1 is LNHDA and CDR2 is SQIVND (reference sequence). The full variable domain, its missing parts supplied by reference TRBV19 and TRBJ1-4, is DGGITQSPKYLFRKEGQNVTLSCEQNLNHDAMYWYRQDPGQGLRLIYYSQIVNDFQKGDIAEGYSVSREKKESFPLTVTSAQKNPTAFYLCASSIDGQFNEKLFFGSGTQLSVL.

The count of this clone is one. This rearrangement joins TRBV9 to TRBJ1-3, with unresolved D. CDR1 and CDR2 (germline): SGDLS, YYNGEE. Trimming stripped 0 bases from V and 4 bases from J, with 8 bases between. The CDR3 runs to 14 residues. CDR3 amino acids: CASSVEDIGNTIYF. The CDR3 DNA reads as TGTGCCAGCAGCGTAGAAGACATCGGAAACACCATATATTTT.